This entry lists 13 T cell receptor beta chains sequenced from one sample in a study of blood T cell repertoires in COVID-19. Using immunoSEQ multiplex PCR, the repertoire was profiled, and TCRdb retains in-frame clones only, with some absent. The sample carries fewer than 300,000 clones, 80% to 90% recorded once. Sequenced input: peripheral blood. Receptors were obtained from a young man with acute or convalescent COVID-19.

V and J are TRBV7-9 and TRBJ1-5, with D hard to call. The CDR3 sequence is 15 residues long. Germline V lookup: CDR1 SEHNR, CDR2 FQNEAQ (reference sequence). Trimming pared 3 bases from V and 5 bases from J, leaving 14 bases between. The CDR3 protein is CASSLTGVVDQPQHF. The DNA of the CDR3 is TGTGCCAGCAGCTTGACTGGTGTTGTTGATCAGCCCCAGCATTTT.

CDR3: CASSPRAGTSGTPGYEQYF. In DNA, the CDR3 is TGTGCCAGCAGCCCACGGGCCGGGACTAGCGGGACCCCGGGCTACGAGCAGTACTTC. V gene TRBV7-9 combines with J gene TRBJ2-7; 13 nucleotides match TRBD2. From germline, CDR1 is SEHNR and CDR2 FQNEAQ (reference sequence). CDR3 size: 19 residues. J gave up 3 bases and V 5 bases, and 16 bases lay outside the gene matches.

This chain links TRBV5-1 with TRBJ1-3; D ambiguous. The CDR3 has 16 residues. Germline V CDR1 and CDR2: SGHRS, YFSETQ. V was trimmed by 1 base and J by 0 bases, leaving 11 bases between them. CDR3 bases: TGCGCCAGCAGCTTGACAGAAACCTACTCTGGAAACACCATATATTTT. The encoded protein is CASSLTETYSGNTIYF.

This clone was recorded once. This chain links TRBV28 with TRBJ2-4, with D possibly being TRBD1 (8 bases). Per germline, CDR1 MDHEN and CDR2 SYDVKM. This CDR3 spans 16 amino acids. Trimming removed 1 base at V and 7 bases at J, with 17 bases between. The CDR3 loop is CASSLSYRGGMNIQYF. The CDR3 DNA sequence: TGTGCCAGCAGTTTATCGTACAGGGGGGGGATGAACATTCAGTACTTC.

For this clone: Different DNA sequences within this sample yield the same CDR3. This chain uses TRBV28 with TRBJ2-5; D is unresolved. The V end lost 2 bases, the J end lost 5 bases, and 3 bases lay between the germline ends. Germline V CDR1 and CDR2: MDHEN, SYDVKM. The CDR3 is made up of 11 amino acids. The CDR3 here is CASSLRETQYF. The DNA for the CDR3 is TGTGCCAGCAGTTTACGGGAGACCCAGTACTTC.

This chain connects TRBV6-6 to TRBJ2-3; the match to TRBD2 covers 8 bases. This CDR3 region has 14 residues. V was pared by 6 bases and J by 5 bases, with 7 bases of the junction left unmatched. Germline CDR1 MNHNY, CDR2 SVGAGI (reference sequence). The CDR3 nucleotides read TGTGCCAGCAGCCCGGGACTAGTGCAAGATACGCAGTATTTT. Translation gives CASSPGLVQDTQYF.

This sequence joins TRBV15 and TRBJ2-5; 9 bases map to TRBD2. The CDR3 has 18 amino acids. CDR1 is LNHNV and CDR2 is YYDKDF in the germline V gene (reference sequence). Trimming cost V 0 bases and J 4 bases; bases outside gene matches: 12. The CDR3 region has the DNA TGTGCCACCAGCAGAGATCGGGTGGCTAGCGGGGCCTTAGAGACCCAGTACTTC. This codes for CATSRDRVASGALETQYF. Full variable domain (rest looked up from reference TRBV15 and TRBJ2-5): DAMVIQNPRYQVTQFGKPVTLSCSQTLNHNVMYWYQQKSSQAPKLLFHYYDKDFNNEADTPDNFQSRRPNTSFCFLDIRSPGLGDTAMYLCATSRDRVASGALETQYFGPGTRLLVL.

The rearrangement joins TRBV28 to TRBJ1-5, with a weak D call TRBD1 (5 bases). Germline V gene lookup returns CDR1 MDHEN and CDR2 SYDVKM. V was shortened by 6 bases and J by 1 base, with 16 bases between the two germline ends. The CDR3 runs 16 residues. The CDR3 DNA sequence: TGTGCCAGCAGAACTCTGAAAAGGGGAAGCAATCAGCCCCAGCATTTT. It encodes CASRTLKRGSNQPQHF.

The V call is TRBV2, the J call TRBJ2-2; 10 bases match TRBD1. CDR1 and CDR2 (germline): SNHLY, FYNNEI. The CDR3 extends over 16 amino acids. With V trimmed by 7 bases and J by 4 bases, 9 bases remained unmatched. DNA for the CDR3: TGTGCCAGCATTCGACAGGGGGCGCGTGGCACCGGGGAGCTGTTTTTT. Translation gives CASIRQGARGTGELFF.

The chain recombines TRBV15 with TRBJ2-7; D is perhaps TRBD2 (5 bases). Germline CDR1 reads LNHNV; CDR2 reads YYDKDF (reference sequence). Deletions cut 3 bases from V and 7 bases from J, with 22 bases between. CDR3 length equals 16 residues. The DNA for the CDR3 is TGTGCCACCAGCAGGATCCTGACTGGGAATCGAGGGGAGCAGTACTTC. Translation: CATSRILTGNRGEQYF.

The rearrangement links TRBV7-9 to TRBJ2-6, with a weak D call TRBD2 (5 bases). Germline-derived CDR1 and CDR2 are SEHNR and FQNEAQ (reference sequence). CDR3 length: 17 amino acids. The V end was cut by 1 base, the J end by 0 bases, with 10 bases between. The CDR3 region is CASSLGTSNSGANVLTF. The CDR3 DNA follows: TGTGCCAGCAGCTTAGGGACTTCGAACTCTGGGGCCAACGTCCTGACTTTC.

This clone was seen just once. V gene TRBV28 combines with J gene TRBJ1-2; 7 bases map to TRBD1. The CDR3 extends over 13 amino acids. Germline CDR1 and CDR2: MDHEN and SYDVKM. V lost 5 bases and J lost 5; bases outside the gene matches: 5. The CDR3 DNA reads as TGTGCCAGCAGTATTTCGACAGGGTATGGCTACACCTTC. It encodes CASSISTGYGYTF.

This chain connects TRBV19 to TRBJ2-7; D not certain. Germline CDR1 reads LNHDA; CDR2 reads SQIVND (reference sequence). This CDR3 contains 15 residues. V lost 0 bases and J lost 1, with 10 bases in between. The CDR3 nucleotides read TGTGCCAGTAGTATAGATGGTCTAGGTTCCTACGAGCAGTACTTC. Protein product: CASSIDGLGSYEQYF.